The 7 T cell receptor beta chains presented below share a single source sample, sequenced in a study of beta chain features in type 1 diabetes. Expressed TCRB transcripts were sequenced, since all the RNA that had been isolated was reverse transcribed. Assay used: immunoSEQ multiplex PCR; TCRdb lists only in-frame clones, some missing. The table has around 240,000 clones, over 9.5% seen once. The sequenced material came from naive CD4+ T cells from blood. The receptors were sampled from a woman aged 18-30 years in good health.

This chain joins TRBV5-8 and TRBJ2-3; D gene ambiguous. The CDR3 has 14 amino acids. V shed 7 bases and J shed 1 base, with 13 bases lying between them. CDR1 SGHTS and CDR2 YDEGEE come from the germline V gene. The CDR3 nucleotides read TGTGCCAGCCCCCCGCGGCTTGGCACAGATACGCAGTATTTT. Amino acid sequence: CASPPRLGTDTQYF.

In its sample, this clone was seen a few times. The V and J genes are TRBV19 and TRBJ1-2; 10 bases agree with TRBD1. The CDR3 extends over 15 amino acids. CDR1 is LNHDA and CDR2 is SQIVND in the germline V gene (reference sequence). V trimming: 3 bases; J trimming: 6 bases; junction bases outside the gene matches: 7. CDR3 protein: CASSMKGQGTHGYTF. The CDR3, as DNA: TGTGCCAGTAGTATGAAGGGACAGGGGACTCATGGCTACACCTTC.

The CDR3 DNA follows: TGTGCCAGCAGCTTTAACGACAGGGTAGCCCACGAGCAGTACTTC. Translated, it gives CASSFNDRVAHEQYF. This chain connects TRBV7-9 to TRBJ2-7, with 7 bases identical to TRBD1. In germline, CDR1 is SEHNR, CDR2 FQNEAQ (reference sequence). V was pared by 3 bases and J by 5 bases, with 10 bases of the junction left unmatched. The CDR3 length is 15 residues.

The CDR3 sequence: CASSLEANSPLHF. CDR3 bases: TGTGCCAGCAGCTTAGAAGCCAATTCACCCCTCCACTTT. The chain employs TRBV7-9 and TRBJ1-6; D is uncertain. Trimming stripped 1 base from V and 7 bases from J, with 5 bases between. Germline lookup yields CDR1 SEHNR and CDR2 FQNEAQ (reference sequence). The CDR3 is made up of 13 amino acids. Full variable domain (remainder filled in from reference TRBV7-9 and TRBJ1-6): DTGVSQNPRHKITKRGQNVTFRCDPISEHNRLYWYRQTLGQGPEFLTYFQNEAQLEKSRLLSDRFSAERPKGSFSTLEIQRTEQGDSAMYLCASSLEANSPLHFGNGTRLTVT.

There are a few counts of this clone. CDR3 sequence reads: CASSLTGTGGRVYNEQFF. The DNA for the CDR3 is TGTGCCAGCAGCTTGACCGGGACAGGGGGCCGGGTTTACAATGAGCAGTTCTTC. V is TRBV5-6 and J is TRBJ2-1, with 12 positions matching TRBD1. CDR1 SGHDT and CDR2 YYEEEE come from the germline V gene. The CDR3 sequence is 18 residues long. The V gene end was trimmed by 1 base and the J gene end by 4 bases; junction bases not matched to a gene: 9.

The V gene is TRBV2, the J gene TRBJ1-2; D not certain. CDR3 length equals 15 residues. CDR1 SNHLY and CDR2 FYNNEI come from the germline V gene. Trimming pared 2 bases from V and 0 bases from J, leaving 10 bases between. CDR3 DNA: TGTGCCAGCAGTGAAACTAGTAGGGCTAACTATGGCTACACCTTC. The encoded protein is CASSETSRANYGYTF.

This clone was seen a few times. The chain has TRBV29-1 and TRBJ2-7; D is unclear. Germline lookup yields CDR1 SQVTM and CDR2 ANQGSEA. The CDR3 has 12 amino acids. Trimming stripped 4 bases from V and 0 bases from J, with 7 bases between. CDR3 coding DNA: TGCAGCGTTGGGGCCGACTCCTACGAGCAGTACTTC. This gives the protein CSVGADSYEQYF.